What follows are 8 T cell receptor beta chains derived from one specimen sequenced in a study of spatial heterogeneity in lung cancer. TCRdb recomputed calls from the 5' RACE reads with MiXCR, one row per CDR3 protein. The repertoire holds 17,000 or so distinct CDR3 sequences, about 9% seen once, with about 20% in the top ten. Noted time point: blood at routine non-recurrence follow-up after resection. Sequenced material: PBMCs, taken at follow-up. These TCRs come from a male donor with early-stage non-small cell lung cancer.

This clonotype was observed at least ten times. The chain carries TRBV30 and TRBJ1-2; D unresolved. This CDR3 has 11 amino acids. V was clipped by 6 bases and J by 4 bases, with 9 bases between them. Germline V gene data show CDR1 as GTSNPN and CDR2 as SVGIG (reference sequence). Written as DNA, the CDR3 is TGTGCCTGCACCCCTAGCTATGGCTACACCTTC. Its translation: CACTPSYGYTF.

This clonotype came up a few times. CDR3 loop: CASSLDTSYEQYF. DNA of the CDR3: TGCGCCAGCAGCTTGGATACCTCCTACGAGCAGTACTTC. J is TRBJ2-7 and V is TRBV5-1; D remains ambiguous. CDR1 SGHRS and CDR2 YFSETQ come from the germline V gene. The CDR3 covers 13 residues. V lost 0 bases and J 0 bases, leaving 4 bases between the germline ends.

This clonotype came up many times. The rearrangement uses TRBV18 and TRBJ1-3, with D unresolved. Trimming cost V 3 bases and J 4 bases, with 4 bases left between them. This CDR3 is built from 12 residues. Looked up from germline, CDR1 is KGHSH and CDR2 is LQKENI. CDR3 sequence reads: CASSPQGNTIYF. Here the CDR3 DNA reads TGTGCCAGCTCACCCCAAGGAAACACCATATATTTT.

This clonotype was seen repeatedly, ten times or more. V is TRBV5-1 and J is TRBJ2-5, with 15 bases lining up with TRBD2. J was trimmed by 2 bases and V by 3 bases; bases with no gene match: 14. CDR3 length equals 20 residues. Germline CDR1 and CDR2: SGHRS and YFSETQ. For the CDR3, the DNA is TGCGCCAGCAGCTCTTCCCTTCCGGGACTAGCGGGGGGTGAACAAGAGACCCAGTACTTC. This sequence encodes CASSSSLPGLAGGEQETQYF.

This clonotype was counted a few times. The V gene is TRBV28, the J gene TRBJ2-5; 7 nucleotides align to TRBD1. J gave up 4 bases and V 5 bases, and 4 bases lay outside the gene matches. Germline V gene sequence: CDR1 MDHEN, CDR2 SYDVKM. The CDR3 runs to 13 residues. The CDR3: CASSKTGVETQYF. CDR3 sequence (DNA): TGTGCCAGCAGTAAAACAGGGGTAGAGACCCAGTACTTC.

This clonotype was found many times. The chain carries TRBV11-2 and TRBJ2-1; the match to TRBD2 covers 7 bases. There are 15 residues in the CDR3. J lost 4 bases, V lost 5 bases, and 8 bases had no gene match. Germline V gene data show CDR1 as SGHAT and CDR2 as FQNNGV. The CDR3, as DNA: TGTGCCAGCAGCCTCAGCGGGACCGTATACAATGAGCAGTTCTTC. Amino acid sequence: CASSLSGTVYNEQFF.

At least ten counts were recorded for this clonotype. This rearrangement joins TRBV6-2 or TRBV6-3 to TRBJ1-5; 7 bases map to TRBD1. CDR1 and CDR2 from the germline V gene are MNHEY and SVGEGT. Trimming took 4 bases from V and 1 from J; bases not matched to a gene: 4. This CDR3 region has 15 residues. The CDR3 loop reads CASSSRQGSNQPQHF. Written as DNA, the CDR3 is TGTGCCAGCAGTTCGCGACAGGGAAGCAATCAGCCCCAGCATTTT.

This clonotype was picked up many times. This sequence joins TRBV20-1 and TRBJ2-3; either TRBD1 or TRBD2 may fit D (6 bases each). The CDR3 is made up of 14 amino acids. V lost 6 bases to trimming and J lost 3 bases, with 16 bases between them. Germline CDR1 DFQATT, CDR2 SNEGSKA (reference sequence). CDR3 region: CSALARGRTDTQYF. CDR3 bases: TGCAGTGCCTTGGCGAGGGGGAGGACAGATACGCAGTATTTT.